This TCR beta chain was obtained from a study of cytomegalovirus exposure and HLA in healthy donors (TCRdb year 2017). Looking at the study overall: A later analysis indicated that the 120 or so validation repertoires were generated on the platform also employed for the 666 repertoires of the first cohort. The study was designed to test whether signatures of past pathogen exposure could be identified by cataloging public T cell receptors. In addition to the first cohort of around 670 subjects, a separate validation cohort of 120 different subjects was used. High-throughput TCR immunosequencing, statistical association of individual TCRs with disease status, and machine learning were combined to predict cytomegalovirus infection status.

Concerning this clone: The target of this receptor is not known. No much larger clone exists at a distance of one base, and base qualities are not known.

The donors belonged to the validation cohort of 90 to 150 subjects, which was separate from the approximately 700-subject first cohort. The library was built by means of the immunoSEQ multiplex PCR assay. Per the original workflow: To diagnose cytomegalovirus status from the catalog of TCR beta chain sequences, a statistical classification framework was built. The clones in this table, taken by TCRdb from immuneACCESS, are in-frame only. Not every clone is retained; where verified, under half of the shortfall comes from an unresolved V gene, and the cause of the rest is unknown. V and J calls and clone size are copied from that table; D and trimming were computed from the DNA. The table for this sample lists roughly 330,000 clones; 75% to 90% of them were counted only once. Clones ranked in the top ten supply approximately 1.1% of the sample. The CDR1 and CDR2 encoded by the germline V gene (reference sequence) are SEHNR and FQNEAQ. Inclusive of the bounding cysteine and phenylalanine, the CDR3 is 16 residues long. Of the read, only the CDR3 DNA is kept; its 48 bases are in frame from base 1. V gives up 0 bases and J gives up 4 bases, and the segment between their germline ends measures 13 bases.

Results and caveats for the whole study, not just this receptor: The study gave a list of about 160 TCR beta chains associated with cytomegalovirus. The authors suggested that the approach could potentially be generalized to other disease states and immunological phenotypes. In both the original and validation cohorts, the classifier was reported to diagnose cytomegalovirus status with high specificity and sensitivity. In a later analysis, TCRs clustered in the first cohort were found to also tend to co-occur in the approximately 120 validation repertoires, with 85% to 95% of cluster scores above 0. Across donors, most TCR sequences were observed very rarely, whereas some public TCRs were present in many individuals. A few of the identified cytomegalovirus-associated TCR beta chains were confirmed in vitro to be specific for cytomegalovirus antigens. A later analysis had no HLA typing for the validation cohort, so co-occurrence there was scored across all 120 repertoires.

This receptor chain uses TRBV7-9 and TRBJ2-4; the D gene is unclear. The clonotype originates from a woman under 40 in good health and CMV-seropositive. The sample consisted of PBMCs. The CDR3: CASSLAQSSWKNIQYF. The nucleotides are TGTGCCAGCAGCTTAGCGCAGTCTAGTTGGAAAAACATTCAGTACTTC.